Shown below are 10 T cell receptor beta chains from a single sample sequenced in a study of blood T cell repertoires in COVID-19. Libraries were prepared by immunoSEQ multiplex PCR; TCRdb keeps only in-frame clonotypes and omits some of them. The sample carries approximately 530,000 clones, around nine tenths recorded once. The sequenced sample consisted of peripheral blood. Receptor source: a woman in her forties or fifties with COVID-19, enrolled during active disease.

The chain couples TRBV6-1 to TRBJ1-5; TRBD1 agrees at 7 bases. Germline V gene data show CDR1 as MNHNS and CDR2 as SASEGT. Losses at the gene ends were 4 bases for V and 0 bases for J; bases not matched to a gene: 6. The CDR3 is made up of 16 amino acids. The CDR3 loop reads CASSGRDRASNQPQHF. The CDR3 DNA reads TGTGCCAGCAGTGGCCGGGACAGAGCTAGCAATCAGCCCCAGCATTTT.

J is TRBJ1-6 and V is TRBV6-6; no reliable D call. V was shortened by 5 bases and J by 10 bases, with 15 bases between the two germline ends. Germline CDR1 reads MNHNY; CDR2 reads SVGAGI (reference sequence). This CDR3 contains 14 residues. The CDR3 sequence: CASSGRGQDSPLHF. Written as DNA, the CDR3 is TGTGCCAGCAGTGGGAGAGGGCAAGACTCACCCCTCCACTTT.

The chain combines TRBV5-1 with TRBJ2-7; 9 nucleotides line up with TRBD1. V lost 1 base and J lost 5; bases outside the gene matches: 10. CDR1 SGHRS and CDR2 YFSETQ come from the germline V gene. The CDR3 loop spans 16 amino acids. CDR3 bases: TGCGCCAGCAGCTTGATGAACAGGGGGCTTTCTGACGAGCAGTACTTC. This codes for CASSLMNRGLSDEQYF.

The chain links TRBV6-6 to TRBJ2-1; tentative D call: TRBD1 (6 bases). The CDR3 is 13 amino acids. CDR1 and CDR2 (germline): MNHNY, SVGAGI (reference sequence). Trimming stripped 7 bases from V and 5 bases from J, with 12 bases between. As DNA, the CDR3 is TGTGCCAGCACGTCAGGGGTCAACAATGAGCAGTTCTTC. Encoded protein: CASTSGVNNEQFF.

For the CDR3, the DNA is TGTGCCAGCAGCCACTACAGGGGGAGGGATGAAAAACTGTTTTTT. Translation: CASSHYRGRDEKLFF. The chain employs TRBV7-9 and TRBJ1-4; 8 positions match TRBD1. There are 15 residues in the CDR3. J was trimmed by 6 bases and V by 5 bases; bases with no gene match: 8. Germline CDR1 and CDR2: SEHNR and FQNEAQ (reference sequence). The variable domain in full, with the rest retrieved from reference TRBV7-9 and TRBJ1-4, is DTGVSQNPRHKITKRGQNVTFRCDPISEHNRLYWYRQTLGQGPEFLTYFQNEAQLEKSRLLSDRFSAERPKGSFSTLEIQRTEQGDSAMYLCASSHYRGRDEKLFFGSGTQLSVL.

This clone was recorded once. The chain employs TRBV5-1 and TRBJ1-4; 9 bases map to TRBD1. Germline V CDR1 and CDR2: SGHRS, YFSETQ. The CDR3 is made up of 15 amino acids. V trimming: 0 bases; J trimming: 5 bases; junction bases outside the gene matches: 2. CDR3 amino acids: CASSLGDRVNEKLFF. Here the CDR3 DNA reads TGCGCCAGCAGCTTGGGGGACAGGGTAAATGAAAAACTGTTTTTT.

This clone appeared once. V and J are TRBV5-6 and TRBJ1-1; a possible D gene is TRBD1 (6 bases). Deletions cut 4 bases from V and 1 base from J, with 14 bases between. The CDR3 has 15 residues. Germline V gene lookup returns CDR1 SGHDT and CDR2 YYEEEE. For the CDR3, the DNA is TGTGCCAGCAGCCTTTTGGACAGAAAGAACACTGAAGCTTTCTTT. The encoded protein is CASSLLDRKNTEAFF.

The chain combines TRBV20-1 with TRBJ1-5; D is unclear. The CDR3 extends over 16 amino acids. Germline assignment: CDR1 DFQATT and CDR2 SNEGSKA (reference sequence). V was shortened by 3 bases and J by 4 bases, with 19 bases between the two germline ends. The CDR3 reads CSASLSGGGVNQPQHF. CDR3 in DNA: TGCAGTGCTAGTTTGTCGGGTGGAGGTGTTAATCAGCCCCAGCATTTT.

The chain has TRBV9 and TRBJ1-1; D remains unclear. This CDR3 contains 18 residues. V was cut by 4 bases and J by 1 base, with 23 bases left in between. Germline V gene sequence: CDR1 SGDLS, CDR2 YYNGEE. The CDR3 is CASSSPLLTGNKNTEAFF. DNA of the CDR3: TGTGCCAGCAGCTCACCCCTTTTAACCGGGAACAAGAACACTGAAGCTTTCTTT.

The rearrangement uses TRBV5-1 and TRBJ1-4; 9 positions match TRBD1. The CDR3 runs 14 residues. V lost 6 bases to trimming and J lost 5 bases; unmatched junction nucleotides: 5. Germline V gene lookup returns CDR1 SGHRS and CDR2 YFSETQ. The CDR3 reads CASTTGTGNEKLFF. As DNA, the CDR3 is TGCGCCAGCACCACCGGGACAGGGAATGAAAAACTGTTTTTT. The variable domain in full, completed from reference TRBV5-1 and TRBJ1-4, reads KAGVTQTPRYLIKTRGQQVTLSCSPISGHRSVSWYQQTPGQGLQFLFEYFSETQRNKGNFPGRFSGRQFSNSRSEMNVSTLELGDSALYLCASTTGTGNEKLFFGSGTQLSVL.